The next 32 T cell receptor beta chains were all read from a single sample in a study of blood T cell repertoires in COVID-19. Assay used: immunoSEQ multiplex PCR; TCRdb lists only in-frame clones, some missing. The data contain approximately 250,000 clones, about 88% of them singletons. The sample was peripheral blood. The origin of the receptors is a man aged 30 to 39 with active or convalescent COVID-19.

The rearrangement links TRBV10-3 to TRBJ1-3, with D tentatively TRBD1 (6 bases). The CDR3 consists of 15 residues. Trimming stripped 6 bases from V and 0 bases from J, with 12 bases between. Germline-derived CDR1 and CDR2 are ENHRY and SYGVKD. The CDR3 region is CAIRRGGDSGNTIYF. The DNA of the CDR3 is TGTGCCATCAGGCGGGGGGGCGACTCTGGAAACACCATATATTTT.

The chain employs TRBV4-2 and TRBJ1-2; 7 bases line up with TRBD1. Germline CDR1 LGHNA, CDR2 YNFKEQ. The ends lost 0 bases at V and 7 bases at J; junction bases unmatched: 14. This CDR3 has 17 residues. The CDR3 reads CASSQETGLILGSGYTF. CDR3 DNA: TGTGCCAGCAGCCAAGAGACAGGGTTGATTTTGGGGAGTGGCTACACCTTC.

The rearrangement joins TRBV3-1 (or the pseudogene TRBV3-2) to TRBJ1-5; maybe TRBD1 (6 bases). The V and J ends lost 1 base and 2 bases respectively, with 12 bases between them. The CDR3 runs to 16 residues. Germline loops: CDR1 LGHDT, CDR2 YNNKEL (reference sequence). The CDR3 region is CASSQGAQGRNQPQHF. The DNA for the CDR3 is TGTGCCAGCAGCCAAGGGGCTCAGGGGCGCAATCAGCCCCAGCATTTT.

The chain recombines TRBV6-5 with TRBJ2-2; 7 bases line up with TRBD1. The CDR3 has 14 amino acids. CDR1 and CDR2 (germline): MNHEY, SVGAGI. Trimming cost V 7 bases and J 3 bases; bases outside gene matches: 5. CDR3 DNA sequence: TGTGCCAGCAAGAGGGGGCGGGACACCGGGGAGCTGTTTTTT. The encoded protein is CASKRGRDTGELFF.

The chain recombines TRBV13 with TRBJ1-2; 8 bases match TRBD1. The CDR3 totals 15 residues. With V trimmed by 5 bases and J by 8 bases, 13 bases remained unmatched. Germline loops: CDR1 PRHDT, CDR2 FYEKMQ (reference sequence). CDR3 loop: CASSMLPDRVRGYTF. DNA for the CDR3: TGTGCCAGCAGCATGCTCCCGGACAGGGTACGGGGCTACACCTTC.

The V gene is TRBV24-1, the J gene TRBJ2-1; unclear D gene. The CDR3 contains 12 residues. Germline CDR1 reads KGHDR; CDR2 reads SFDVKD. V was cut by 5 bases and J by 7 bases, with 8 bases left in between. Here the CDR3 reads CATSVAGNEQFF. CDR3 nucleotide sequence: TGTGCCACCAGTGTAGCCGGGAATGAGCAGTTCTTC.

This rearrangement joins TRBV2 to TRBJ2-2; 7 bases fit TRBD2. The V segment lost 4 bases and the J segment 3 bases; nucleotides outside the gene matches: 8. The CDR3 covers 16 residues. Looked up from germline, CDR1 is SNHLY and CDR2 is FYNNEI. The CDR3 DNA follows: TGTGCCAGCAGTGTCCGGCGGGGGATTTACACCGGGGAGCTGTTTTTT. This codes for CASSVRRGIYTGELFF. Filled out from reference TRBV2 and TRBJ2-2, the complete variable domain reads EPEVTQTPSHQVTQMGQEVILRCVPISNHLYFYWYRQILGQKVEFLVSFYNNEISEKSEIFDDQFSVERPDGSNFTLKIRSTKLEDSAMYFCASSVRRGIYTGELFFGEGSRLTVL.

Details on this clone: The sample holds other DNA sequences that translate to the same CDR3. The chain couples TRBV3-1 (or the pseudogene TRBV3-2) to TRBJ1-5; 9 nucleotides agree with TRBD1. Germline V gene lookup returns CDR1 LGHDT and CDR2 YNNKEL (reference sequence). Losses at the gene ends were 3 bases for V and 4 bases for J; bases not matched to a gene: 1. This CDR3 contains 14 residues. CDR3 nucleotide sequence: TGTGCCAGCAGCCAGGACAGGGGAAATCAGCCCCAGCATTTT. This encodes CASSQDRGNQPQHF.

This clone has at least ten counts. V usage is TRBV20-1 and J usage is TRBJ2-1, with 7 bases that match TRBD2. V lost 3 bases, J lost 3 bases, and 8 bases stayed unmatched. The CDR3 is 15 amino acids. Germline V gene lookup returns CDR1 DFQATT and CDR2 SNEGSKA (reference sequence). The CDR3 sequence: CSASRLADLYNEQFF. In nucleotides, the CDR3 is TGCAGTGCTAGTCGGCTAGCGGACCTCTACAATGAGCAGTTCTTC.

The chain joins TRBV7-8 to TRBJ2-5, with D maybe TRBD2 (6 bases). Trimming pared 4 bases from V and 4 bases from J, leaving 19 bases between. This CDR3 contains 16 residues. The V gene's germline CDR1 is SGHVS and CDR2 FQNEAQ. CDR3: CASSSSGTLAGETQYF. CDR3 DNA: TGTGCCAGCAGCTCCTCCGGGACTCTCGCCGGAGAGACCCAGTACTTC.

Remarks on this clone: At one end, the junction sequence differs from germline, possibly due to a read error. This chain's CDR3 is CASSQGQRGSSNEQFF. CDR3 DNA: TGTGCCAGCAGCCAGGGCCAGCGGGGTTCCTCCAATGAGCAGTTCTTC. The gene calls are TRBV4-2 and TRBJ2-1; 7 bases align to TRBD2. CDR1 is LGHNA and CDR2 is YNFKEQ in the germline V gene. CDR3 size: 16 residues.

The rearrangement links TRBV7-9 to TRBJ1-3; maybe TRBD1 (6 bases). Germline CDR1 reads SEHNR; CDR2 reads FQNEAQ (reference sequence). Between the trimmed V and J ends, which lost 5 bases and 7 bases, there was a span of 15 bases. This CDR3 region has 14 residues. CDR3 protein: CASSDTGRDNTIYF. For the CDR3, the DNA is TGTGCCAGCAGCGATACAGGGAGGGATAACACCATATATTTT.

The chain employs TRBV14 and TRBJ1-3; D is unresolved. The ends were cut back, 1 base at V and 3 bases at J, with 13 bases in the middle. The CDR3 runs to 16 residues. The germline gives CDR1 SGHDN, CDR2 FVKESK. The CDR3 nucleotides are TGTGCCAGCAGCCAAGTCGCGGGGAGAGGTGGAAACACCATATATTTT. It specifies CASSQVAGRGGNTIYF.

The chain uses TRBV4-2 and TRBJ1-4; a weak D match, TRBD1 (5 bases). Trimming took off 4 bases at V and 8 bases at J, with 11 bases between the two ends. The CDR3 is 13 residues long. Per germline, CDR1 LGHNA and CDR2 YNFKEQ. The CDR3 reads CASSRDGGEKLFF. Here the CDR3 DNA reads TGTGCCAGCAGCCGGGATGGGGGGGAAAAACTGTTTTTT.

This chain uses TRBV14 with TRBJ2-7; unclear D gene. Germline assignment: CDR1 SGHDN and CDR2 FVKESK. This CDR3 is built from 14 residues. Trimming stripped 0 bases from V and 3 bases from J, with 9 bases between. CDR3 loop: CASSQEHSIYEQYF. CDR3 nucleotides: TGTGCCAGCAGCCAAGAGCACAGTATCTACGAGCAGTACTTC.

This rearrangement joins TRBV4-3 to TRBJ2-1; 9 nucleotides match TRBD1. Germline values: CDR1 LGHNA, CDR2 YSLEER. V shed 0 bases, J shed 8 bases, and the junction held 11 bases outside the gene matches. This CDR3 region has 17 residues. DNA of the CDR3: TGCGCCAGCAGCCAAGACTTGACAGGGGGAGGAAGGGATGAGCAGTTCTTC. Its translation is CASSQDLTGGGRDEQFF.

The chain is built from TRBV20-1 and TRBJ2-1; D not resolved. This CDR3 has 14 amino acids. Per germline, CDR1 DFQATT and CDR2 SNEGSKA (reference sequence). The V and J ends lost 3 bases and 4 bases respectively, with 13 bases between them. The CDR3 DNA follows: TGCAGTGCTAGTTCTCTATCCTTATACAATGAGCAGTTCTTC. It translates to CSASSLSLYNEQFF.

This clone was detected once. The gene calls are TRBV3-1 (or the pseudogene TRBV3-2) and TRBJ1-2, with a possible D match to TRBD1 (6 bases). Trimming pared 4 bases from V and 4 bases from J, leaving 16 bases between. The CDR3 has 15 residues. CDR1 is LGHDT and CDR2 is YNNKEL in the germline V gene (reference sequence). CDR3 in amino acids: CASSRLGGAGYGYTF. Written as DNA, the CDR3 is TGTGCCAGCAGCCGCCTAGGGGGGGCGGGCTATGGCTACACCTTC.

The V call is TRBV4-2, the J call TRBJ2-1, with D perhaps TRBD2 (6 bases). V lost 1 base to trimming and J lost 7 bases, with 11 bases between them. CDR1 LGHNA and CDR2 YNFKEQ come from the germline V gene. The CDR3 totals 14 residues. This chain's CDR3 is CASSQALAWNEQFF. CDR3 coding DNA: TGTGCCAGCAGCCAAGCTCTAGCGTGGAATGAGCAGTTCTTC.

CDR3 sequence reads: CAWSDRGRANTGELFF. The CDR3 nucleotides are TGTGCCTGGAGTGACAGGGGACGGGCGAACACCGGGGAGCTGTTTTTT. The chain is built from TRBV30 and TRBJ2-2; 7 bases align to TRBD1. From germline, CDR1 is GTSNPN and CDR2 SVGIG (reference sequence). V lost 1 base to trimming and J lost 0 bases; unmatched junction nucleotides: 5. This CDR3 contains 16 residues.

This chain links TRBV2 with TRBJ1-5; D is undetermined. V gave up 6 bases and J gave up 5 bases, with 11 bases separating them. In germline, CDR1 is SNHLY, CDR2 FYNNEI. This CDR3 spans 13 amino acids. This CDR3 reads CASRNLRDQPQHF. As DNA, the CDR3 is TGTGCCAGCAGAAACCTACGAGATCAGCCCCAGCATTTT.

V is TRBV19 and J is TRBJ1-6, with 8 bases matching TRBD1. The CDR3 covers 15 residues. The V and J ends lost 9 bases and 8 bases, in that order; junction bases with no gene match: 12. CDR1 LNHDA and CDR2 SQIVND come from the germline V gene (reference sequence). This CDR3 reads CASRTGPGVDSPLHF. CDR3 in DNA: TGTGCCAGCAGGACAGGGCCCGGAGTGGATTCACCCCTCCACTTT.

This clone was observed a single time. The V call is TRBV18, the J call TRBJ2-7; 9 positions agree with TRBD1. Germline lookup yields CDR1 KGHSH and CDR2 LQKENI. The trim removed 4 bases at V and 4 bases at J, leaving 2 bases unmatched. This CDR3 comprises 13 residues. CDR3 protein: CASSLDRGYEQYF. The CDR3 DNA follows: TGTGCCAGCTCACTAGACAGGGGGTACGAGCAGTACTTC.

The chain couples TRBV18 to TRBJ1-2; D ambiguous. The CDR3 is 14 residues long. The germline CDR1 and CDR2 sequences are KGHSH and LQKENI. The V gene lost 2 bases and the J gene lost 8 bases, with 15 bases spanning the gap. This CDR3 is CASSPEGSGFGYTF. In DNA, the CDR3 is TGTGCCAGCTCACCAGAGGGTAGTGGGTTCGGCTACACCTTC.

This chain joins TRBV27 and TRBJ1-6; D is ambiguous. V lost 2 bases, J lost 0 bases, and 11 bases lay in between. In germline, CDR1 is MNHEY, CDR2 SMNVEV (reference sequence). This CDR3 spans 17 amino acids. CDR3 loop: CASSLGQTSSYNSPLHF. In DNA, the CDR3 is TGTGCCAGCAGTTTAGGGCAGACTAGCTCCTATAATTCACCCCTCCACTTT.

This rearrangement joins TRBV4-1 to TRBJ2-1; 12 nucleotides agree with TRBD2. The CDR3 runs to 17 residues. The germline CDR1 and CDR2 sequences are MGHRA and YSYEKL. V dropped 2 bases and J dropped 3; count of bases not matched to a gene: 5. The CDR3 DNA sequence: TGCGCCAGCAGCCAACGACTAGCGGGGGACCTCTACAATGAGCAGTTCTTC. Protein product: CASSQRLAGDLYNEQFF.

The chain employs TRBV18 and TRBJ2-2; TRBD2 matches at 12 bases. Germline CDR1 and CDR2: KGHSH and LQKENI. The ends lost 2 bases at V and 1 base at J; junction bases unmatched: 2. The CDR3 has 17 amino acids. In DNA, the CDR3 is TGTGCCAGCTCACCAGAGACTAGCGGGGGGAACACCGGGGAGCTGTTTTTT. This encodes CASSPETSGGNTGELFF.

The V gene is TRBV7-9, the J gene TRBJ2-7, with 8 bases matching TRBD1. CDR3 length: 13 residues. Looked up from germline, CDR1 is SEHNR and CDR2 is FQNEAQ (reference sequence). The V gene end was trimmed by 5 bases and the J gene end by 9 bases; junction bases not matched to a gene: 9. In DNA form, the CDR3 reads TGTGCCAGCAGCCACCGAACAGGGGGTGGGCAGTACTTC. Translation: CASSHRTGGGQYF.

J is TRBJ1-1 and V is TRBV14; perhaps TRBD1 as D (6 bases). Germline-derived CDR1 and CDR2 are SGHDN and FVKESK. Trimming pared 2 bases from V and 4 bases from J, leaving 8 bases between. CDR3 length: 13 amino acids. For the CDR3, the DNA is TGTGCCAGCAGCCAAACAGGGTTCACTGAAGCTTTCTTT. Residues: CASSQTGFTEAFF.

The rearrangement links TRBV7-8 to TRBJ1-5; D gene unclear. CDR1 is SGHVS and CDR2 is FQNEAQ in the germline V gene. This CDR3 has 15 residues. The V end was cut by 5 bases, the J end by 1 base, with 12 bases between. DNA of the CDR3: TGTGCCAGCAGCCCGACGAGGGTGAGCAATCAGCCCCAGCATTTT. Translation gives CASSPTRVSNQPQHF.

The gene calls are TRBV3-1 (or the pseudogene TRBV3-2) and TRBJ2-5; D may be TRBD2 (5 bases). The CDR3 consists of 15 residues. Germline CDR1 is LGHDT and CDR2 is YNNKEL (reference sequence). Trimming took 1 base from V and 5 from J, leaving 14 bases between them. The CDR3 loop is CASSQVRSPGETQYF. As DNA, the CDR3 is TGTGCCAGCAGCCAAGTTCGCTCCCCGGGGGAGACCCAGTACTTC.

Worth noting for this clone: The junction differs from germline at one of its ends, possibly a read error. The V gene is TRBV5-1, the J gene TRBJ1-2, with 8 bases fitting TRBD1. The CDR3 is 13 amino acids. Germline lookup yields CDR1 SGHRS and CDR2 YFSETQ. The CDR3 reads CASSLGTGREVAF. In DNA form, the CDR3 reads TGCGCCAGCAGCTTGGGGACAGGGCGTGAAGTCGCCTTC.